The T cell receptor (beta chain) under discussion was sequenced for a study of Graves' ophthalmopathy and Graves' hyperthyroidism (dated by TCRdb to about 2018). Study-level background: Peripheral blood was collected at initial diagnosis, prior to any treatment. TCR beta repertoire signatures were used to distinguish Graves' ophthalmopathy from Graves' hyperthyroidism and to predict progression to ophthalmopathy. In total, around 140 blood samples were TCR-sequenced: 40 to 45 ophthalmopathy, about 75 hyperthyroidism and around 17 hyperthyroidism-to-ophthalmopathy patients. A discovery set of 95 to 100 patients (43 ophthalmopathy, fewer than 60 stable hyperthyroidism) was enrolled to explore V-J signatures distinguishing ophthalmopathy from hyperthyroidism. An independent validation cohort was composed of around 19 hyperthyroidism patients and around 16 patients who later progressed from hyperthyroidism to ophthalmopathy. In five or six hyperthyroidism patients, the T-cell repertoire of thyroid tissue was compared with the T-cell repertoire of blood. Once sampling was done, hyperthyroidism patients were given methimazole at a starting dose of 30 mg daily, while ophthalmopathy patients were given high-dose intravenous methylprednisolone. The roughly 94 discovery patients were randomly divided into training and test sets at a 7:3 ratio.

Ophthalmopathy patients were characterized by moderately to severely active disease, a Clinical Activity Score of at least 3, a NOSPECS grade of at least 4, and a disease duration under 3 months. Patients with other autoimmune diseases, uncontrolled infections, pregnancy or lactation were excluded from the study. Diagnosis relied on clinical symptoms, serum thyroxine, TRAb, thyroid ultrasound and orbital computed tomography. PBMCs were isolated from about 9.1 ml of fresh peripheral blood by Ficoll-Paque density gradient centrifugation. Total RNA was extracted with Trizol reagent and quality-checked on an Agilent 2100 Bioanalyzer. Findings and caveats that apply to the study as a whole: In validation, the model predicted ophthalmopathy progression with about 71% sensitivity and 72.22% specificity; some twelve predicted patients were CT-confirmed with GO in a median of around 6.5 months. In cross-validation, the 13-signature model distinguished ophthalmopathy from stable hyperthyroidism with approximately 88% sensitivity and roughly 81% specificity, and in the test set the corresponding values were approximately 80% and 75%. No statistical method was used to set the sample size in advance, and the investigators knew which group each participant was assigned to. Most expanded thyroid clonotypes with frequency above 0.001 were also detected in blood, suggesting blood repertoires may reflect the thyroid immune response.

A word on this clonotype: The antigen it recognizes is unknown. Base qualities are not provided; no much larger clone lies one nucleotide away.

For repertoire sequencing, TCR beta CDR3 regions were amplified from RNA transcripts. A first-round RT-PCR used HTBI primers with the Qiagen OneStep RT-PCR kit, followed by a second-round multiplex PCR, size selection and purification. Sequencing of the libraries was carried out on an Illumina HiSeq2000 in paired-end mode with 100 bp reads. Processing in the source paper ran as follows. SOAPnuke was used to process the reads, throwing out any read that had adapters, had uncalled bases, had a mean Phred below 15, or lacked an exact constant-primer or identifier match. High-quality paired reads were merged with COPE v1.2.5. Each unique nucleotide sequence was treated as a clonotype, and MiTCR v1.1 was used to align the clonotypes to the IMGT TRB V, D and J references. The analysis was limited to V-J combinations with a frequency above 0.0001, which together covered more than 98% of repertoires. A TCR clonal expansion and chaos score per V-J combination was defined as the ratio of F50 clonal expansion to chaos observed in the TCRdist matrix. Welch's t-statistics and random forest were used to reduce the features to some 13 V-J combinations, which were then used as input to a naive Bayes classifier. The similarity between thyroid and blood repertoires was quantified using the Morisita-Horn index. TCRdb reprocessed the public reads (quality trimming at Q25 with fastp, clone calling with MiXCR) and kept in-frame beta chains. Under each unique CDR3 protein, matching rows form one entry showing the most common genes and DNA. None of the V and J calls come from the authors' own analysis; TCRdb made them. The sample table lists 360,000 or so distinct CDR3 sequences, around 18% of them with a count of one. The ten biggest clones cover roughly 1.5% of the sample.

There are 14 amino acids in the CDR3, from cysteine to phenylalanine inclusive. The sequence is cut down to CDR3 DNA, 42 bases in frame from base 1. The V and J ends are trimmed by 8 bases and 2 bases, leaving 12 bases between them. Based on the germline V gene, the CDR1 and CDR2 sequences are KGHSH and LQKENI. The sequence was obtained from a woman younger than 30 with Graves' ophthalmopathy. Donor details come from another sample of the same person, matched by shared clones. What was sequenced was peripheral blood. The chain joins TRBV18 to TRBJ2-2; 6 matching bases give a weak D call of TRBD1. The CDR3 has the sequence CASPDSQNTGELFF. Here is the DNA: TGTGCCAGCCCGGACAGTCAAAACACCGGGGAGCTGTTTTTT.